Listed below are T cell receptor beta chains from one sample, sequenced in a study of shared clonotypes between healthy human individuals. TCRdb keeps only in-frame clones here, not all; method: immunoSEQ multiplex PCR. In the table there are roughly 2.4 million clones, approximately 96% of which are singletons. Input material: naive CD4+ T cells sorted from blood. All receptors derive from a man younger than 35 in good health. Both conserved end residues are part of each CDR3. Fields, in order: V gene, CDR3 length, J gene, CDR3 protein.

>TRBV2|14|TRBJ1-5
CASRPGQGNQPQHF
>TRBV7-9|15|TRBJ1-4
CASSPRDRVDEKLFF
>TRBV5-4|13|TRBJ1-5
CASSRFGTQPQHF
>TRBV7-2|17|TRBJ2-3
CASSLAGAGGYTDTQYF
>TRBV7-2|11|TRBJ2-5
CASTSGGTQYF
>TRBV28|16|TRBJ1-5
CASRGVGVYSNQPQHF
>TRBV11-2|15|TRBJ2-3
CASSFERQGTDTQYF
>TRBV30|11|TRBJ2-7
CAPFQGDEQYF
>TRBV4-1|17|TRBJ2-1
CASSSRLGDWAYNEQFF
>TRBV5-1|15|TRBJ2-2
CASSLSLAGTGELFF
>TRBV30|13|TRBJ1-4
CAWKGDTNEKLFF
>TRBV7-9|16|TRBJ2-7
CASSLVGAGTQGEQYF
>TRBV28|14|TRBJ1-5
CASTEGQGANPQHF
>TRBV29-1|15|TRBJ2-5
CSVDPGTGNQETQYF
>TRBV9|16|TRBJ2-2
CASSVVGLPISGELFF
>TRBV7-9|14|TRBJ1-1
CASSYLVDALEAFF
>TRBV4-2|12|TRBJ2-6
CATGLGANVLTF
>TRBV19|15|TRBJ2-3
CASSSSVGGSDTQYF
>TRBV7-2|15|TRBJ2-2
CASSLRTGRTGELFF
>TRBV7-8|13|TRBJ2-7
CASSSGLSNEQYF
>TRBV18|16|TRBJ1-3
CASSQPGQNSGNTIYF
>TRBV9|14|TRBJ1-3
CASSGGSSGNTIYF
>TRBV30|13|TRBJ1-6
CAWSVGGNSPLHF
>TRBV5-1|17|TRBJ1-3
CASSLLWTGSVGNTIYF
>TRBV5-1|16|TRBJ2-5
CASSWDGRSLRETQYF
>TRBV7-2|18|TRBJ2-5
CASSLEWSSGGVVETQYF
>TRBV14|13|TRBJ2-2
CASSQRGTGELFF
>TRBV2|12|TRBJ2-3
CASNEGSDTQYF
>TRBV7-2|13|TRBJ2-7
CASSRPGNYEQYF
>TRBV7-6|14|TRBJ2-3
CASSQDSSTDTQYF
>TRBV7-9|15|TRBJ2-1
CASSFLQLAGVEQFF
>TRBV18|15|TRBJ2-7
CASSLVGQGVYEQYF
>TRBV2|15|TRBJ2-3
CASSEQGTFTDTQYF
>TRBV18|13|TRBJ1-5
CASSPGANQPQHF
>TRBV21-1|16|TRBJ1-6
CASRKVSVARASPLHF
>TRBV9|17|TRBJ2-2
CASSVGSGGVNTGELFF
>TRBV10-1|16|TRBJ2-2
CASSGQGAPDTGELFF
>TRBV6-5|15|TRBJ2-7
CASSYSAGAGYEQYF
>TRBV5-1|16|TRBJ2-7
CASSLSHLDRVSEQYF
>TRBV7-6|15|TRBJ1-5
CASSPTGGMNQPQHF
>TRBV18|16|TRBJ1-4
CASSPRFAPTNEKLFF
>TRBV28|14|TRBJ1-1
CASSLVGPNTEAFF